This T cell receptor (beta chain) was observed in a study of cytomegalovirus exposure and HLA in healthy donors. 13 Jbeta primers and 60 Vbeta primers were used for the PCR. The data were produced by immunoSEQ multiplex PCR, yet TCRdb's version contains in-frame clones alone and is incomplete. The sample lists 170,000 or so clones, approximately 84% occurring once. J was trimmed by 0 bases and V by 4 bases; bases with no gene match: 5. The CDR3 has 16 residues. The germline CDR1 and CDR2 sequences are LGHNA and YNFKEQ. Points from the study as a whole: As a later analysis showed, a missense DCLRE1C variant was linked to trimming of TCR beta V- and J-genes.

A remark on this clone: Its target is not known.

The rearrangement uses TRBV4-2 and TRBJ1-3, with 8 bases aligning to TRBD1. The TCR was taken from a girl aged 10 to 17 in good health and CMV-seropositive. Material for sequencing was PBMCs. DNA for the CDR3: TGTGCCAGCAGCCTAAAAGACAGGGGCTCTGGAAACACCATATATTTT. Protein: CASSLKDRGSGNTIYF.